A selection of T cell receptor beta chains follows, all from one sample in a study of shared clonotypes between healthy human individuals. The table came from immunoSEQ multiplex PCR; TCRdb's copy has only in-frame clones and leaves some out. The repertoire holds about 2.1 million clones, with just over 90% as singletons. Sequencing was carried out using naive CD8+ T cells from PBMCs. Source of these receptors: a man younger than 30 in good health. Some clones in this sample may be carry-over from other donors' samples. Both conserved end residues are part of each CDR3. Fields, in order: V gene, J gene, D gene, clone size, CDR3 protein, CDR3 DNA. D genes are given only for firm matches. Some rows have no size entry. The others give once, few or many, or a class for an expanded clone.

TRBV27	TRBJ2-7	TRBD2	-	CASSASGAASYEQYF	TGTGCCAGCAGCGCCAGCGGGGCGGCTTCCTACGAGCAGTACTTC
TRBV5-5	TRBJ2-1	TRBD2	-	CASSLAGSPSEEQFF	TGTGCCAGCAGCCTAGCGGGAAGCCCCAGTGAGGAGCAGTTCTTC
TRBV4-1	TRBJ2-7	TRBD2	-	CASSQELREASYEQYF	TGCGCCAGCAGCCAAGAGCTGCGGGAGGCTTCCTACGAGCAGTACTTC
TRBV7-8	TRBJ1-5	TRBD1	-	CASSPRDREKLLSNQPQHF	TGTGCCAGCAGCCCCCGGGACAGGGAGAAGTTACTCAGCAATCAGCCCCAGCATTTT
TRBV9	TRBJ1-2	-	once	CASSGSLGGYTF	TGTGCCAGCAGCGGATCCCTGGGTGGCTACACCTTC
TRBV28	TRBJ2-3	TRBD1	-	CASSFPGQGVDTQYF	TGTGCCAGCAGTTTCCCGGGACAGGGAGTAGATACGCAGTATTTT
TRBV9	TRBJ2-2	TRBD2	-	CASGLSGSGGELFF	TGTGCCAGCGGTCTTAGCGGGAGTGGCGGGGAGCTGTTTTTT
TRBV4-3	TRBJ1-4	TRBD1	-	CASSPGQGAGNEKLFF	TGCGCCAGCAGCCCGGGACAGGGGGCGGGTAATGAAAAACTGTTTTTT
TRBV13	TRBJ2-3	TRBD2	-	CASSLTSGVTDTQYF	TGTGCCAGCAGCTTAACCAGCGGGGTCACAGATACGCAGTATTTT
TRBV28	TRBJ1-2	-	-	CATRQDYGYTF	TGTGCCACTCGGCAGGACTATGGCTACACCTTC
TRBV28	TRBJ1-4	-	few	CASKVEGWTNEKLFF	TGTGCCAGCAAGGTTGAGGGTTGGACTAATGAAAAACTGTTTTTT
TRBV27	TRBJ2-7	TRBD1	-	CASSSRDREFSEQYF	TGTGCCAGCAGTTCCCGGGACAGGGAATTCTCCGAGCAGTACTTC
TRBV29-1	TRBJ2-5	TRBD2	once	CSVDAGGPIETQYF	TGCAGCGTTGATGCGGGAGGGCCCATAGAGACCCAGTACTTC
TRBV27	TRBJ2-1	-	-	CASSFGGELYNEQFF	TGTGCCAGCAGTTTCGGGGGAGAATTGTACAATGAGCAGTTCTTC
TRBV11-2	TRBJ2-7	-	-	CASSLYAGIYEQYF	TGTGCCAGCAGCTTGTACGCAGGGATCTACGAGCAGTACTTC
TRBV5-4	TRBJ2-7	TRBD2	once	CASRRTSGSTDEQYF	TGTGCCAGCAGACGGACTAGCGGGAGTACCGACGAGCAGTACTTC
TRBV4-1	TRBJ2-7	-	-	CASSPRIGFLEQYF	TGCGCCAGCAGCCCCCGGATCGGTTTCTTAGAGCAGTACTTC
TRBV10-3	TRBJ2-7	-	-	CAISDRRVEQYF	TGTGCCATCAGTGATCGAAGGGTCGAGCAGTACTTC
TRBV4-3	TRBJ1-1	TRBD1	few	CASSPRTGGDTEAFF	TGCGCCAGCAGCCCCAGGACAGGCGGGGACACTGAAGCTTTCTTT
TRBV7-9	TRBJ1-1	-	-	CASSFDFSPTEAFF	TGTGCCAGCAGCTTCGACTTTTCGCCCACTGAAGCTTTCTTT
TRBV6-5	TRBJ1-2	-	-	CASSLMGGGYTF	TGTGCCAGCAGTTTGATGGGTGGGGGCTACACCTTC
TRBV5-1	TRBJ2-1	-	-	CASSPWTGGYNEQFF	TGCGCCAGCAGCCCTTGGACCGGGGGATACAATGAGCAGTTCTTC
TRBV6-6	TRBJ2-7	-	once	CASSYDSGPYEQYF	TGTGCCAGCAGTTACGATAGCGGCCCCTACGAGCAGTACTTC
TRBV7-9	TRBJ2-7	TRBD2	-	CASSLSPHGTSYEQYF	TGTGCCAGCAGCTTATCCCCCCACGGGACTAGCTACGAGCAGTACTTC
TRBV29-1	TRBJ1-2	-	few	CSAGTETNYGYTF	TGCAGCGCTGGGACGGAAACTAACTATGGCTACACCTTC
TRBV7-2	TRBJ2-7	-	-	CASSLVLTSYEQYF	TGTGCCAGCAGCTTAGTCCTAACCTCCTACGAGCAGTACTTC
TRBV29-1	TRBJ1-2	-	-	CSVKGMGYTF	TGCAGCGTTAAGGGTATGGGCTACACCTTC
TRBV19	TRBJ2-2	-	-	CASSIRGSGELFF	TGTGCCAGTAGTATAAGGGGGTCCGGGGAGCTGTTTTTT
TRBV6-5	TRBJ1-2	-	-	CASSYSMGAEGYTF	TGTGCCAGCAGTTACTCGATGGGGGCTGAGGGCTACACCTTC
TRBV7-8	TRBJ1-1	TRBD1	-	CASSLDRGPTEAFF	TGTGCCAGCAGCTTGGACAGGGGGCCTACTGAAGCTTTCTTT
TRBV29-1	TRBJ2-1	-	-	CSVLPRLKNWDEQFF	TGCAGCGTACTTCCTCGACTAAAAAATTGGGATGAGCAGTTCTTC
TRBV28	TRBJ2-2	TRBD1	once	CASSLWAGGTGELFF	TGTGCCAGCAGTTTATGGGCAGGGGGCACCGGGGAGCTGTTTTTT
TRBV18	TRBJ2-7	TRBD1	-	CASSPTKGQGGYEQYF	TGTGCCAGCTCACCAACCAAGGGACAGGGAGGGTACGAGCAGTACTTC
TRBV4-1	TRBJ1-5	-	-	CASSQDRVFQPQHF	TGCGCCAGCAGCCAAGATCGCGTGTTTCAGCCCCAGCATTTT
TRBV2	TRBJ2-3	-	-	CASTPYGGADTQYF	TGTGCCAGCACTCCTTATGGGGGGGCTGATACGCAGTATTTT
TRBV28	TRBJ2-1	-	-	CASKLTTWVEQFF	TGTGCCAGCAAGTTAACCACTTGGGTTGAGCAGTTCTTC
TRBV4-1	TRBJ2-7	-	once	CASSQDEGSYEQYF	TGCGCCAGCAGCCAAGACGAGGGGTCGTACGAGCAGTACTTC
TRBV28	TRBJ2-1	-	few	CASRGVPYNEQFF	TGTGCCAGCCGGGGTGTCCCCTACAATGAGCAGTTCTTC
TRBV28	TRBJ2-6	-	-	CASSFVAPRRSGANVLTF	TGTGCCAGCAGTTTCGTGGCACCCCGAAGATCTGGGGCCAACGTCCTGACTTTC
TRBV27	TRBJ1-5	-	-	CASSLRTYQPQHF	TGTGCCAGCAGTTTGCGGACTTATCAGCCCCAGCATTTT
TRBV5-1	TRBJ2-4	TRBD2	-	CASRFGGYDIQYF	TGCGCCAGCAGGTTCGGGGGGTACGACATTCAGTACTTC
TRBV10-3	TRBJ2-7	TRBD1	-	CAINYDDMDRVSPEQYF	TGTGCCATCAACTACGATGATATGGACAGGGTTTCTCCCGAGCAGTACTTC
TRBV6-5	TRBJ1-5	-	-	CASSQRDGYQPQHF	TGTGCCAGCAGCCAAAGGGATGGCTATCAGCCCCAGCATTTT
TRBV2	TRBJ2-5	-	-	CASRGVDRQETQYF	TGTGCCAGCAGGGGGGTGGACAGACAAGAGACCCAGTACTTC
TRBV5-1	TRBJ2-1	-	-	CASRPGNWDEQFF	TGCGCCAGCAGACCAGGGAACTGGGATGAGCAGTTCTTC
TRBV7-5	TRBJ2-1	-	-	CARSLEPGLRKEEEQFF	TGTGCCAGAAGCTTAGAGCCGGGACTCCGGAAAGAAGAGGAGCAGTTCTTC
TRBV6-1	TRBJ1-5	-	-	CASSEDGGNNQPQHF	TGTGCCAGCAGTGAAGACGGGGGTAACAATCAGCCCCAGCATTTT
TRBV2	TRBJ2-1	-	-	CASSERDRLGNEQFF	TGTGCCAGCAGTGAGCGGGACCGCTTGGGGAATGAGCAGTTCTTC
TRBV4-2	TRBJ2-5	-	-	CASSRSFYEARDETQYF	TGTGCCAGCAGTCGAAGCTTTTATGAGGCCCGGGATGAGACCCAGTACTTC
TRBV7-2	TRBJ2-7	TRBD1	-	CASSLHRDRGYEQYF	TGTGCCAGCAGCTTACATCGGGACAGGGGTTACGAGCAGTACTTC
TRBV4-3	TRBJ2-6	-	-	CASSPSTGGLSSGANVLTF	TGCGCCAGCAGCCCTAGTACCGGGGGTCTCAGCTCTGGGGCCAACGTCCTGACTTTC
TRBV13	TRBJ2-7	TRBD2	-	CASSLRIRTSANERPYEQYF	TGTGCCAGCAGCTTACGTATAAGGACTAGCGCCAACGAACGACCCTACGAGCAGTACTTC
TRBV27	TRBJ1-5	TRBD1	-	CASSQGGNQPQHF	TGTGCCAGCAGCCAGGGGGGGAATCAGCCCCAGCATTTT
TRBV27	TRBJ2-5	-	-	CASSLRSPQETQYF	TGTGCCAGCAGTTTACGATCACCGCAAGAGACCCAGTACTTC
TRBV18	TRBJ1-5	TRBD1	-	CASSRDRRMEPQHF	TGTGCCAGCTCGCGGGACAGAAGGATGGAGCCCCAGCATTTT